The T cell receptor beta chain described here comes from a study of T cell responses to AZD1222 COVID-19 vaccine. This clone turned up a few times. The antigen is undetermined. TCRdb keeps only in-frame clones here, not all; method: immunoSEQ multiplex PCR. The sample has around 100,000 clones; roughly 80% are singletons. Germline CDR1 reads SGHTA; CDR2 reads FQGNSA. The V gene lost 7 bases and the J gene lost 6 bases, with 14 bases spanning the gap. The CDR3 is made up of 13 amino acids. Study-wide results and caveats: Among AZD1222 vaccinees, only 5 to 7 were seropositive at baseline. Most donors were white British and more were female, and clonal diversity was possibly underestimated.

The TCR was taken from an adult in good health. The sequencing used peripheral blood, collected on day 0 of AZD1222 vaccination. The rearrangement uses TRBV7-2 and TRBJ2-3; D not certain. The CDR3 DNA follows: TGTGCCAGCAAGATAGCAGCCCCGGATACGCAGTATTTT. Residues: CASKIAAPDTQYF.